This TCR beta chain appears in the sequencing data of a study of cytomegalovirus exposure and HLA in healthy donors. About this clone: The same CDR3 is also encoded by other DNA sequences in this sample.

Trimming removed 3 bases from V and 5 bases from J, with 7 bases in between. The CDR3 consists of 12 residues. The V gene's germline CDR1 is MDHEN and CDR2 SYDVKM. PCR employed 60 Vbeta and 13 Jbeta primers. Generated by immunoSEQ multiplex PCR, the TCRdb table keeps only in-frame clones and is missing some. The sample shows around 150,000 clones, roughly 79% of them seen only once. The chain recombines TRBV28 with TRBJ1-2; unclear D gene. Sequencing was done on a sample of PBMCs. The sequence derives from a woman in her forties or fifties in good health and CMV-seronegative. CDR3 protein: CASSLRGYGYTF. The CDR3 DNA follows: TGTGCCAGCAGTTTGAGAGGGTATGGCTACACCTTC.